This TCR beta chain was found in a study of OX40 agonist ivuxolimab in advanced cancers. Findings and limits, study-wide: Antigen specificity remained undetermined for the expanded peripheral T cells.

Generated by immunoSEQ multiplex PCR, the TCRdb table keeps only in-frame clones and is missing some. The sample comprises around 80,000 clones, approximately 85% of which are singletons, and roughly 2.5% rests with the top ten. This clone occurred a few times. Its antigen is not identified. The V and J ends lost 5 bases and 0 bases respectively, with 14 bases between them. This CDR3 is built from 16 residues. Germline CDR1 MDHEN, CDR2 SYDVKM. The origin of this receptor is an adult with an advanced solid tumor such as melanoma, head and neck, liver or kidney cancer. The sample consisted of CD4+ or CD8+ T cells sorted from blood, taken in a trial of the OX40 agonist ivuxolimab. The chain has TRBV28 and TRBJ1-3; TRBD1 might be the D (6 bases). In DNA, the CDR3 is TGTGCCAGCAGTGGGGGGGCACCCAACTCTGGAAACACCATATATTTT. It codes for CASSGGAPNSGNTIYF.